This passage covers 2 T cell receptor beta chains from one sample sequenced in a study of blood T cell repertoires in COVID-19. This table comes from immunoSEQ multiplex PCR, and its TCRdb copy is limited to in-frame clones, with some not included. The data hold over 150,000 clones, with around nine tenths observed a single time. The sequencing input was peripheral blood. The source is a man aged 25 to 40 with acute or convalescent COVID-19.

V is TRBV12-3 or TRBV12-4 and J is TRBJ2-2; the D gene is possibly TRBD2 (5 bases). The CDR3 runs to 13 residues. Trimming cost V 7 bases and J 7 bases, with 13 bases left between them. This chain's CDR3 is CASIRTADGELFF. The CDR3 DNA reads TGTGCCAGCATTCGGACTGCGGACGGGGAGCTGTTTTTT.

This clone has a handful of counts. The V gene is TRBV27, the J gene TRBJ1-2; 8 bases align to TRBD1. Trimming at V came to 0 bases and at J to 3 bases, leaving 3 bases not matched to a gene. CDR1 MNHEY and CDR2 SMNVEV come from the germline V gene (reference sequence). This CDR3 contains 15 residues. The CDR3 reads CASSLSGQGDYGYTF. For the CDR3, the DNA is TGTGCCAGCAGTTTATCCGGACAGGGCGACTATGGCTACACCTTC.